The 30 T cell receptor beta chains below come from one sample, sequenced in a study of T cells after posttransplantation cyclophosphamide. Control samples came 1 year after myeloablative marrow transplants with methotrexate plus calcineurin inhibitor. The table came from immunoSEQ multiplex PCR; TCRdb's copy has only in-frame clones and leaves some out. The sample records some 19,000 clones, 75% to 90% being singletons. Sequenced material: PBMCs, taken less than 400 days after allogeneic stem cell transplant with calcineurin inhibitor and methotrexate. Source of these receptors: a female patient in her 30s who received an allogeneic stem cell transplant from an unrelated donor, was CMV-positive, and had acute and chronic GVHD. Some T cells may be the graft donor's.

This clone was recorded a few times. This chain links TRBV30 with TRBJ1-2; 7 bases fit TRBD1. Germline CDR1 and CDR2: GTSNPN and SVGIG (reference sequence). The CDR3 loop spans 14 amino acids. J gave up 5 bases and V 2 bases, and 8 bases lay outside the gene matches. The chain's CDR3 is CAWSFGRGKYGYTF. The CDR3 coding sequence is TGTGCCTGGAGTTTCGGCAGGGGGAAATATGGCTACACCTTC.

J is TRBJ2-7 and V is TRBV28, with a possible D match to TRBD1 (6 bases). The germline gives CDR1 MDHEN, CDR2 SYDVKM. The CDR3 contains 15 residues. CDR3 sequence reads: CASSLSATGSHEQYV. In DNA, the CDR3 is TGTGCCAGCAGTTTGTCCGCGACAGGCTCCCACGAGCAGTACGTC.

V is TRBV7-9 and J is TRBJ1-1, with unresolved D. The ends were cut back, 0 bases at V and 1 base at J, with 12 bases in the middle. CDR1 and CDR2 (germline): SEHNR, FQNEAQ (reference sequence). This CDR3 has 16 residues. The CDR3 sequence: CASSLALGTWNTEAFF. The CDR3 nucleotides are TGTGCCAGCAGCTTAGCTCTAGGAACATGGAACACTGAAGCTTTCTTT. The full variable domain, its missing parts supplied by reference TRBV7-9 and TRBJ1-1, is DTGVSQNPRHKITKRGQNVTFRCDPISEHNRLYWYRQTLGQGPEFLTYFQNEAQLEKSRLLSDRFSAERPKGSFSTLEIQRTEQGDSAMYLCASSLALGTWNTEAFFGQGTRLTVV.

This chain uses TRBV27 with TRBJ2-1, with TRBD2 matching over 8 bases. V lost 6 bases to trimming and J lost 1 base; unmatched junction nucleotides: 5. There are 15 residues in the CDR3. Germline-derived CDR1 and CDR2 are MNHEY and SMNVEV (reference sequence). Here the CDR3 DNA reads TGTGCCAGCAGCCTGAGCGGGGGTTCCTACAATGAGCAGTTCTTC. Translating gives CASSLSGGSYNEQFF.

The rearrangement uses TRBV2 and TRBJ1-2, with D tentatively TRBD1 (6 bases). The CDR3 loop spans 14 amino acids. V was pared by 3 bases and J by 1 base, with 9 bases between. Germline CDR1 reads SNHLY; CDR2 reads FYNNEI. CDR3 in DNA: TGTGCCAGCAGTGAGGAGGACAGTAACTATGGCTACACCTTC. Its translation: CASSEEDSNYGYTF.

The genes are TRBV5-6 and TRBJ2-5, with 12 bases that match TRBD1. Near its end, the DNA agrees better with TRBJ2-7, so the J call may be wrong. The V gene's germline CDR1 is SGHDT and CDR2 YYEEEE. The CDR3 totals 16 residues. The DNA for the CDR3 is TGTGCCAGCAGCATCTACGGGACAGGGGGCGTTTACGAGCAGTACTTC. Translated, it gives CASSIYGTGGVYEQYF.

The chain recombines TRBV5-1 with TRBJ1-3; 7 bases are a match to TRBD1. Trimming at V came to 0 bases and at J to 1 base, leaving 4 bases not matched to a gene. The V gene's germline CDR1 is SGHRS and CDR2 YFSETQ. There are 16 residues in the CDR3. CDR3 residues: CASSLEGARSGNTIYF. The CDR3 DNA reads as TGCGCCAGCAGCTTGGAGGGGGCGAGGTCTGGAAACACCATATATTTT.

The rearrangement uses TRBV11-2 and TRBJ1-1, with TRBD1 matching over 8 bases. From germline, CDR1 is SGHAT and CDR2 FQNNGV. V dropped 3 bases and J dropped 4; count of bases not matched to a gene: 7. CDR3 size: 15 residues. The CDR3 sequence: CASSLAGGLGTEAFF. CDR3 nucleotide sequence: TGTGCCAGCAGCTTGGCAGGGGGCCTCGGCACTGAAGCTTTCTTT.

The chain employs TRBV5-1 and TRBJ1-3, with D maybe TRBD1 (5 bases). V lost 1 base, J lost 3 bases, and 11 bases lay in between. The V gene's germline CDR1 is SGHRS and CDR2 YFSETQ. The length of the CDR3 is 15 residues. CDR3 sequence: CASSLSPDNGNTIYF. The CDR3 DNA reads as TGCGCCAGCAGCTTGTCCCCGGACAATGGAAACACCATATATTTT. The full variable domain, in which reference TRBV5-1 and TRBJ1-3 provide the parts outside the CDR3, is KAGVTQTPRYLIKTRGQQVTLSCSPISGHRSVSWYQQTPGQGLQFLFEYFSETQRNKGNFPGRFSGRQFSNSRSEMNVSTLELGDSALYLCASSLSPDNGNTIYFGEGSWLTVV.

The CDR3 nucleotides are TGTGCCAGCAGCTTACTAGCGGCATACAATGAGCAGTTCTTC. Its translation: CASSLLAAYNEQFF. The chain uses TRBV7-2 and TRBJ2-1, with 7 bases lining up with TRBD2. The CDR3 totals 14 residues. J lost 4 bases, V lost 2 bases, and 2 bases had no gene match. Germline CDR1 reads SGHTA; CDR2 reads FQGNSA.

This clone is a singleton in its sample. Other DNA sequences from this sample encode an identical CDR3 as well. The gene calls are TRBV2 and TRBJ2-1; D might be TRBD1 (5 bases). V was shortened by 2 bases and J by 3 bases, with 14 bases between the two germline ends. The CDR3 runs 16 residues. The V gene's germline CDR1 is SNHLY and CDR2 FYNNEI. CDR3 nucleotides: TGTGCCAGCAGTGAAAAGCAAGGGGTTTACTACAATGAGCAGTTCTTC. Protein: CASSEKQGVYYNEQFF.

This chain uses TRBV10-1 with TRBJ2-1; TRBD2 matches 14 bases. In germline, CDR1 is WNHNN, CDR2 SYGVQD (reference sequence). Trimming took 5 bases from V and 4 from J; bases not matched to a gene: 4. This CDR3 comprises 16 residues. The DNA for the CDR3 is TGCGCCAGCAGTCGACTAGCGGGAGGGAATTACAATGAGCAGTTCTTC. It translates to CASSRLAGGNYNEQFF.

The genes are TRBV5-6 and TRBJ1-4; D is perhaps TRBD1 (5 bases). Trimming pared 2 bases from V and 8 bases from J, leaving 16 bases between. In germline, CDR1 is SGHDT, CDR2 YYEEEE. CDR3 length: 15 residues. The DNA for the CDR3 is TGTGCCAGCAGCTTCCGCAGGGCCCATAAAGAAAAACTGTTTTTT. The encoded protein is CASSFRRAHKEKLFF. Supplemented by reference TRBV5-6 and TRBJ1-4, the full variable domain reads DAGVTQSPTHLIKTRGQQVTLRCSPKSGHDTVSWYQQALGQGPQFIFQYYEEEERQRGNFPDRFSGHQFPNYSSELNVNALLLGDSALYLCASSFRRAHKEKLFFGSGTQLSVL.

The chain is built from TRBV6-5 and TRBJ2-5, with D maybe TRBD1 (6 bases). The V end was cut by 0 bases, the J end by 0 bases, with 11 bases between. The CDR3 extends over 16 amino acids. Germline CDR1 reads MNHEY; CDR2 reads SVGAGI. CDR3 bases: TGTGCCAGCAGTTACTCAATTACAGGGAACCAAGAGACCCAGTACTTC. It encodes CASSYSITGNQETQYF.

This sequence joins TRBV4-1 and TRBJ2-1; D unclear. V was trimmed by 1 base and J by 10 bases, leaving 8 bases between them. This CDR3 spans 12 amino acids. Germline CDR1 is MGHRA and CDR2 is YSYEKL. Written as DNA, the CDR3 is TGCGCCAGCAGCCAAGGCCCTACCGAGCAGTTCTTC. Its translation is CASSQGPTEQFF.

The V call is TRBV30, the J call TRBJ2-2; D is perhaps TRBD2 (5 bases). From germline, CDR1 is GTSNPN and CDR2 SVGIG (reference sequence). The CDR3 consists of 14 residues. With 6 bases removed from V and 2 bases from J, the gap between germline ends came to 13 bases. DNA of the CDR3: TGTGCCTGCCCGATCCGGGGTAACACCGGGGAGCTGTTTTTT. Its protein is CACPIRGNTGELFF. Using reference TRBV30 and TRBJ2-2 for the parts outside the CDR3, the full variable domain is SQTIHQWPATLVQPVGSPLSLECTVEGTSNPNLYWYRQAAGRGLQLLFYSVGIGQISSEVPQNLSASRPQDRQFILSSKKLLLSDSGFYLCACPIRGNTGELFFGEGSRLTVL.

This clone was observed a single time. This chain links TRBV2 with TRBJ1-1; 7 bases agree with TRBD1. Germline values: CDR1 SNHLY, CDR2 FYNNEI. The CDR3 has 12 residues. J was trimmed by 7 bases and V by 6 bases; bases with no gene match: 5. The CDR3 DNA follows: TGTGCCAGCAGGGGGGACAGATTTGAAGCTTTCTTT. Its translation is CASRGDRFEAFF.

The rearrangement joins TRBV29-1 to TRBJ2-1, with a tentative D call TRBD1 (6 bases). Trimming took off 7 bases at V and 3 bases at J, with 13 bases between the two ends. The germline V gene encodes CDR1 SQVTM and CDR2 ANQGSEA. The CDR3 contains 13 residues. As DNA, the CDR3 is TGCAGCGCAGCCCCGGACAGCTACAATGAGCAGTTCTTC. Amino acid sequence: CSAAPDSYNEQFF.

The rearrangement uses TRBV6-5 and TRBJ1-3; 10 positions agree with TRBD1. This CDR3 is built from 15 residues. Germline CDR1 and CDR2: MNHEY and SVGAGI. The junction had 6 bases not matched to a gene; V was cut back by 2 bases and J by 8 bases. CDR3 amino acids: CASSYGQGVLHTIYF. CDR3 in DNA: TGTGCCAGCAGTTACGGACAGGGGGTTCTCCACACCATATATTTT.

CDR3 region: CASTPNTGGWMNTEAFF. In DNA, the CDR3 is TGTGCCAGCACCCCCAATACGGGGGGATGGATGAACACTGAAGCTTTCTTT. The chain recombines TRBV14 with TRBJ1-1, with D possibly being TRBD1 (5 bases). Germline loops: CDR1 SGHDN, CDR2 FVKESK. Between the trimmed V and J ends, which lost 7 bases and 0 bases, there was a span of 21 bases. The CDR3 totals 17 residues.

V and J are TRBV5-4 and TRBJ2-1, with 12 nucleotides matching TRBD2. The CDR3 has 16 residues. Losses at the gene ends were 3 bases for V and 8 bases for J; bases not matched to a gene: 9. Germline CDR1 reads SGHNT; CDR2 reads YYREEE (reference sequence). The CDR3 DNA reads as TGTGCCAGCAGCTCACAAAAGACTAGCGGGAGTCATGAGCAGTTCTTC. This codes for CASSSQKTSGSHEQFF.

The chain links TRBV7-9 to TRBJ2-1; D is possibly TRBD2 (6 bases). The CDR3 covers 16 residues. CDR1 and CDR2 (germline): SEHNR, FQNEAQ (reference sequence). The V and J ends lost 1 base and 6 bases respectively, with 16 bases between them. This CDR3 reads CASSLGGTLGRNEQFF. CDR3 nucleotides: TGTGCCAGCAGCTTAGGCGGGACCCTTGGGCGCAATGAGCAGTTCTTC.

This clone was seen only a few times. The chain combines TRBV6-5 with TRBJ1-1; D unclear. CDR3 length equals 15 residues. Trimming left V 2 bases short and J 3 bases short, with 13 bases between. In germline, CDR1 is MNHEY, CDR2 SVGAGI. In DNA form, the CDR3 reads TGTGCCAGCAGTTACGGGCGTGTTCAGGACACTGAAGCTTTCTTT. Amino acid sequence: CASSYGRVQDTEAFF.

This rearrangement joins TRBV6-6 to TRBJ1-2, with D perhaps TRBD1 (6 bases). The V gene's germline CDR1 is MNHNY and CDR2 SVGAGI (reference sequence). Trimming removed 7 bases from V and 4 bases from J, with 22 bases in between. CDR3 size: 16 residues. CDR3 in DNA: TGTGCCAGCACCCGAGACAAAGGTGGGGGGGCCTATGGCTACACCTTC. It encodes CASTRDKGGGAYGYTF.

This chain uses TRBV7-9 with TRBJ2-3; TRBD2 agrees at 8 bases. The length of the CDR3 is 15 residues. After removal of 5 bases from V and 3 bases from J, the junction contained 7 bases not matched to a gene. Germline V gene sequence: CDR1 SEHNR, CDR2 FQNEAQ (reference sequence). This chain's CDR3 is CASSPWTSRTDTQYF. As DNA, the CDR3 is TGTGCCAGCAGCCCATGGACTAGCCGGACAGATACGCAGTATTTT.

The rearrangement uses TRBV25-1 and TRBJ2-5; possibly TRBD2 for D (5 bases). The V and J ends lost 8 bases and 1 base respectively, with 14 bases between them. Germline V CDR1 and CDR2: MGHDK, SYGVNS. The CDR3 length is 14 residues. This CDR3 reads CASQDSLRQETQYF. CDR3 sequence (DNA): TGTGCCAGCCAGGACTCATTGCGCCAAGAGACCCAGTACTTC.

This sequence joins TRBV19 and TRBJ2-6; 9 bases agree with TRBD1. Germline-derived CDR1 and CDR2 are LNHDA and SQIVND (reference sequence). The CDR3 has 17 amino acids. V lost 3 bases, J lost 1 base, and 4 bases stayed unmatched. The DNA of the CDR3 is TGTGCCAGTAGTATCGGGACAGGGTTATCTGGGGCCAACGTCCTGACTTTC. The encoded protein is CASSIGTGLSGANVLTF.

The V gene is TRBV6-5, the J gene TRBJ1-3; D possibly corresponds to TRBD1 (5 bases). Looked up from germline, CDR1 is MNHEY and CDR2 is SVGAGI. This CDR3 contains 15 residues. V was pared by 6 bases and J by 3 bases, with 15 bases between. CDR3 in DNA: TGTGCCAGCAGCTTGGGGGGAAGACGTGGAAACACCATATATTTT. Translation gives CASSLGGRRGNTIYF.

V usage is TRBV25-1 and J usage is TRBJ1-1; TRBD1 might be the D (5 bases). This CDR3 contains 15 residues. The germline gives CDR1 MGHDK, CDR2 SYGVNS. V was pared by 3 bases and J by 4 bases, with 15 bases between. The CDR3 is CASSDSAGGGTEAFF. The CDR3 nucleotides read TGTGCCAGCAGTGACTCCGCGGGGGGAGGCACTGAAGCTTTCTTT.

The chain combines TRBV7-9 with TRBJ2-5; 8 nucleotides line up with TRBD2. The CDR3 loop spans 16 amino acids. V was clipped by 4 bases and J by 5 bases; unmatched bases: 12. CDR1 is SEHNR and CDR2 is FQNEAQ in the germline V gene (reference sequence). CDR3 bases: TGTGCCAGCAGCTCAGGGACTAGTAGGATCCGGGAGACCCAGTACTTC. Amino acid sequence: CASSSGTSRIRETQYF.